The T cell receptor beta chain described here comes from a study of blood T cell repertoires in COVID-19 (dated by TCRdb to about 2020). Broadly, across the study: Samples from collaborators originated in the United States, Italy and Spain and spanned both the acute and convalescent phases of COVID-19. A de-identified subject ID, COVID-19 status, age in years and sex were almost always included in the sample metadata. Samples came from the ongoing ImmuneRACE study (first 160 participants) plus 1,254 subjects from 6 global collaborators. Subjects who had been exposed to COVID-19, were actively infected with it, or had recovered from it provided the deeply sampled blood TCRbeta repertoires that made up the dataset. Where available, HLA class I and class II types were obtained from metadata supplied by the sample provider rather than from assay-based typing. The prospective study material was composed of cDNA or gDNA derived from T cells, B-cell-depleted T cells, or PBMCs. The repertoires were released in a freely available public database meant as a resource for research on the immune response to SARS-CoV-2. Study-wide conclusions, independent of this receptor: How much clinical and demographic metadata was included differed by source and by participant, and the metadata was provided uncurated.

Participants in the prospective study were aged roughly 18 to 100 years, lived in 24 United States geographic areas, and enrolled through a virtual design. In the prospective study, cohorts were assigned on the basis of participant-reported clinical history obtained from a screening survey and a study questionnaire. ImmuneRACE Cohort 3 recovered participants were defined by two consecutive negative NP/OP PCR tests, healthcare professional clearance, or symptom resolution. Mobile phlebotomists in the prospective study collected whole blood, serum and a nasopharyngeal or oropharyngeal swab from every participant. Participants in the prospective study had the option to provide additional blood draws and questionnaires over a 2-month period. Blood samples from the prospective study were shipped frozen or at room temperature prior to DNA extraction. This clone was detected ten times or more. Its recognized antigen is unknown. No per-base quality is available; no much larger clone lies one base away.

The immunoSEQ Assay, a bias-controlled multiplex PCR, was used to amplify TCRbeta CDR3 regions from genomic DNA. In the source study's methods: Within the assay, amplification of reference gene primers was used to estimate how many nucleated cells each sample contained. To quantify the absolute abundance of each unique TCRbeta CDR3 rearrangement, sequence reads were collapsed and filtered. For each sample, productive Simpson clonality was calculated as the square root of Simpson's diversity index across productive rearrangements. Sourced from immuneACCESS, this table was stored by TCRdb with only in-frame sequences that have V and J called. A share of the clones is absent; for the studies checked, an unresolved V gene accounts for under half, and the remainder has no known explanation. The V and J calls and clone size are taken from that table; D and trimming were inferred from the DNA. This sample holds about 240,000 clones; roughly 89% were observed only once. Clones ranked in the top ten supply about 4% of the sample.

In the germline V gene, CDR1 corresponds to MDHEN and CDR2 to SYDVKM. At the junction V is shortened by 8 bases and J by 8 bases, with 12 bases in between. The CDR3 runs 12 amino acids, cysteine and phenylalanine included. The retained sequence is limited to the CDR3, 36 bases, with the frame set at the first base. The sample consisted of PBMCs or T cells enriched from blood (not recorded which). The V and J segments used are TRBV28 and TRBJ1-4; no D gene call is confident. The source is a woman between 25 and 40 years old who had recovered from COVID-19. The CDR3 in this case is CASGWRWEKLFF. The DNA sequence is given as TGTGCCAGCGGGTGGCGGTGGGAAAAACTGTTTTTT.